Described below is a single TCR beta chain sequence and its context. This sample was taken from a study of beta chain features in type 1 diabetes. Sequenced material consisted of expressed TCRB transcripts (all of the isolated RNA was reverse transcribed). Measured with immunoSEQ multiplex PCR; TCRdb has only the in-frame clones, and not every one. The profile covers about 220,000 clones, with approximately 11% appearing a single time and over 1% taken by the ten largest. Germline V gives CDR1 SGHNT, CDR2 YYREEE (reference sequence). The germline V and J ends were trimmed by 5 bases and 2 bases, with 11 bases remaining between them. CDR3 length: 13 residues.

The sequenced material came from central memory CD4+ T cells from blood. The J gene is TRBJ2-7, the V gene TRBV5-4; no reliable D call. The source of this sequence is a man younger than 35 in good health. CDR3 nucleotide sequence: TGTGCCAGCAGTGGTGGACGGACCTACGAGCAGTACTTC. It specifies CASSGGRTYEQYF.